The entry that follows covers one TCR beta chain sequence. The junction differs from germline at one of its ends, possibly a read error. Thyroid surgery took place with no prior treatment in any patient. The record originates from a study of metastatic and nonmetastatic thyroid tumors. Study context: Thyroid patients, malignant and benign, had repertoires compared across blood and tumor or nodule tissue.

In the source study's methods: What underpinned the distant-metastasis classifier for papillary thyroid cancer was the set of CDR3 differences across clinicopathological groups. TCRdb reanalyzed the PCR reads with MiXCR. For this entry, the V and J calls and clone size follow TCRdb and not the study's own pipeline. In the table there are roughly 42,000 clones, around 18% of which are singletons. Germline loops: CDR1 SGHAT, CDR2 FQDESV (reference sequence). The CDR3 runs to 16 residues. The specimen was tumor tissue. This chain links TRBV11-1 with TRBJ1-1; D gene unclear. The source is a female donor with papillary thyroid cancer or a benign thyroid nodule (not recorded which). Some clones in this sample may be carry-over from other donors' samples. The CDR3 protein is CASNLAGGQMNTEAFF. As DNA, the CDR3 is TGTGCCAGCAACTTAGCTGGAGGCCAGATGAACACTGAAGCTTTCTTT.